This T cell receptor beta chain was obtained from a study of cytomegalovirus exposure and HLA in healthy donors. Study information: Unique TCR beta sequences numbering 120 million or so came from approximately 180 million T cells in an earlier analysis. Findings and caveats of the study: It was likely that a cluster of highly shared sequence variants was a sequencing artifact. At a 0.05 false discovery rate, a later analysis found roughly 17,000 TCR beta sequences to be associated with HLA alleles.

The CDR3 covers 16 residues. CDR1 and CDR2 from the germline V gene are MNHEY and SVGAGI. With 3 bases removed from V and 0 bases from J, the gap between germline ends came to 12 bases. A multiplex PCR was run with 60 Vbeta primers and 13 Jbeta primers. This table comes from immunoSEQ multiplex PCR, and its TCRdb copy is limited to in-frame clones, with some not included. The sample lists roughly 300,000 clones; 80% to 90% were seen once. A remark on this clone: The antigen remains unidentified.

All the people who gave samples were healthy bone marrow donors. V usage is TRBV6-5 and J usage is TRBJ2-4; D gene unclear. The specimen was PBMCs. The source is a man aged 35 to 55 in good health and CMV-seropositive. CDR3 DNA sequence: TGTGCCAGCAGTTATGGTCTACCTCTAGCCAAAAACATTCAGTACTTC. Its protein product is CASSYGLPLAKNIQYF.